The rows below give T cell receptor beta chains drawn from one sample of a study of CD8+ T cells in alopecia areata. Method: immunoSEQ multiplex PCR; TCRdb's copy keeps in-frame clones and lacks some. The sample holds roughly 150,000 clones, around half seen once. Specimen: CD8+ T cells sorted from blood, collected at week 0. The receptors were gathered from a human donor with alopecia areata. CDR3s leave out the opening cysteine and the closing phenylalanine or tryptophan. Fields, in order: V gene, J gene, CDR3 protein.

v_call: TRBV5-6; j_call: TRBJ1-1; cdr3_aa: ASSLGDEAF
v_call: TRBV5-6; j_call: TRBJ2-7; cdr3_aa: ASSLDGQGNHEQY
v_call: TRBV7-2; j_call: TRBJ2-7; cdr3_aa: ASSLARPGMYEQY
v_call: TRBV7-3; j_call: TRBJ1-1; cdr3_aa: ASSLTGGQAEAF
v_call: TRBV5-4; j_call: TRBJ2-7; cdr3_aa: ASSLDRGTPYEQY
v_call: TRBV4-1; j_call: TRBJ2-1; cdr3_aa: ASSQAQGARDEQF
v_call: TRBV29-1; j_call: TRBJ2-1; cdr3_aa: SVAGRRGEQF
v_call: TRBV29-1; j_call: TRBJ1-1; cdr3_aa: SVEAGGTEAF
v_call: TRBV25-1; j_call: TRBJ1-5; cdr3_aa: ASSVAGHNQPQH
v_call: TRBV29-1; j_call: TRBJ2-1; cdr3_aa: SVDPTYNEQF
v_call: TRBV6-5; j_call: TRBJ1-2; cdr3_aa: ASSYSGSGGYT
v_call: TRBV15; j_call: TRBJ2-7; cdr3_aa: ATSRDAEGQASYEQY
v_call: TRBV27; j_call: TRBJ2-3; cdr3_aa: ASSSRQSRVTQY
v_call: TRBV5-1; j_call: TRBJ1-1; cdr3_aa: ASSLAVGTEAF
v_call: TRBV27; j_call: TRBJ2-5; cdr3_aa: ASSPRTGETQY